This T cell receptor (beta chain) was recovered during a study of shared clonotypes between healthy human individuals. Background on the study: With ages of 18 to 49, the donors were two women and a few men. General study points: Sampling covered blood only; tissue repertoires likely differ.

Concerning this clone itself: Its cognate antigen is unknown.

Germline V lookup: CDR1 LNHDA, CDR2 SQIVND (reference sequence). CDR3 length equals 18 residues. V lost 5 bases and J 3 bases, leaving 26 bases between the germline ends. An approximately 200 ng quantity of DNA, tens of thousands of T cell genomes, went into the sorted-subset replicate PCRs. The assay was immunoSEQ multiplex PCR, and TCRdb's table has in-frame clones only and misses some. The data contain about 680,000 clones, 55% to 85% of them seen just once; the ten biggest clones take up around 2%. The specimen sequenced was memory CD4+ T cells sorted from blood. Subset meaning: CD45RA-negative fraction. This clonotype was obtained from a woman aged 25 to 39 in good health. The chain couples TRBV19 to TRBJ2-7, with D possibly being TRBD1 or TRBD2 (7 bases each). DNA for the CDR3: TGTGCCAGTAGTCCTCGGGGGGCACAGGGGAGAACCGACTACGAGCAGTACTTC. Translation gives CASSPRGAQGRTDYEQYF.